These 25 T cell receptor beta chains were all obtained from the same sample, sequenced in a study of blood T cells in healthy people across ages. A second PCR of about 7 to 12 cycles used a sample-barcoded 5' primer and a J-beta primer mix. MiXCR, run by TCRdb on the 5' RACE reads, gives a single entry per CDR3 protein. Here the sample spans approximately 2,000,000 distinct CDR3 sequences, 39% being singletons. Sequencing was performed on blood. The receptors originated from a human donor in good health.

The V call is TRBV7-6, the J call TRBJ2-1; maybe TRBD1 (6 bases). The CDR3 is 13 amino acids. Trimming removed 3 bases from V and 6 bases from J, with 9 bases in between. Germline values: CDR1 SGHVS, CDR2 FNYEAQ. The CDR3 is CASSFDRFNEQFF. CDR3 bases: TGTGCCAGCAGCTTCGACAGGTTCAATGAGCAGTTCTTC.

The rearrangement links TRBV7-2 to TRBJ2-7; TRBD2 matches 13 bases. V lost 1 base to trimming and J lost 0 bases; unmatched junction nucleotides: 6. Germline loops: CDR1 SGHTA, CDR2 FQGNSA. There are 18 residues in the CDR3. CDR3 region: CASSLGTSGGTISYEQYF. In nucleotides, the CDR3 is TGTGCCAGCAGCTTAGGGACTAGCGGGGGAACGATCTCCTACGAGCAGTACTTC.

A note on this clonotype: A much larger clone differs by one base, so this may be a read error. This sequence joins TRBV30 and TRBJ2-2; D perhaps matches TRBD1 (6 bases). CDR3 size: 13 residues. The germline CDR1 and CDR2 sequences are GTSNPN and SVGIG (reference sequence). CDR3 loop: CAWSVGDTGERFF. The CDR3 region has the DNA TGTGCCTGGAGTGTGGGGGACACCGGGGAGCGGTTTTTT. Based on the CDR3 plus reference TRBV30 and TRBJ2-2, the full variable domain is SQTIHQWPATLVQPVGSPLSLECTVEGTSNPNLYWYRQAAGRGLQLLFYSVGIGQISSEVPQNLSASRPQDRQFILSSKKLLLSDSGFYLCAWSVGDTGERFFGEGSRLTVL.

This chain links TRBV13 with TRBJ1-1; no clear D gene. CDR3 length equals 13 residues. V gave up 4 bases and J gave up 6 bases, with 12 bases separating them. CDR1 PRHDT and CDR2 FYEKMQ come from the germline V gene (reference sequence). CDR3 region: CASSSPRAPEAFF. CDR3 DNA: TGTGCCAGCAGCTCGCCCCGGGCCCCTGAAGCTTTCTTT.

The rearrangement uses TRBV20-1 and TRBJ1-2; D perhaps matches TRBD1 (5 bases). The V gene lost 6 bases and the J gene lost 6 bases, with 17 bases spanning the gap. The germline V gene has CDR1 DFQATT and CDR2 SNEGSKA (reference sequence). The CDR3 totals 13 residues. CDR3 in amino acids: CSAQRSGRNGYTF. CDR3 nucleotides: TGCAGTGCACAGCGGTCGGGGCGAAATGGCTACACCTTC.

The chain links TRBV27 to TRBJ2-1; D may be TRBD2 (7 bases). V was pared by 5 bases and J by 4 bases, with 18 bases between. Germline assignment: CDR1 MNHEY and CDR2 SMNVEV (reference sequence). CDR3 size: 16 residues. In DNA form, the CDR3 reads TGTGCCAGCAGTCCCGAAAGGGGGGGGGATTACAATGAGCAGTTCTTC. Its translation: CASSPERGGDYNEQFF.

This clonotype occurred a few times. The chain recombines TRBV7-9 with TRBJ2-7; D is possibly TRBD1 or TRBD2 (6 bases each). This CDR3 contains 16 residues. The ends were cut back, 1 base at V and 4 bases at J, with 17 bases in the middle. Germline-derived CDR1 and CDR2 are SEHNR and FQNEAQ (reference sequence). The CDR3 loop is CASSLEEGVLRYEQYF. CDR3 DNA sequence: TGTGCCAGCAGCTTAGAGGAGGGGGTTCTTAGGTACGAGCAGTACTTC.

The chain is built from TRBV6-1 and TRBJ2-1; D is tentatively TRBD1 or TRBD2 (6 bases each). The CDR3 contains 14 residues. CDR1 is MNHNS, CDR2 SASEGT, per germline. V lost 6 bases to trimming and J lost 10 bases, with 19 bases between them. The CDR3, as DNA: TGTGCCAGCAGGGAGAGGGGGGCAATATGGGAGCAGTTCTTC. Translation gives CASRERGAIWEQFF.

In this sample, this clonotype turned up a few times. The CDR3 spells CAISESPAYEQYF. CDR3 coding DNA: TGTGCCATCAGTGAGTCGCCGGCGTACGAGCAGTACTTC. This chain connects TRBV10-3 to TRBJ2-7; D gene ambiguous. This CDR3 spans 13 amino acids. CDR1 and CDR2 (germline): ENHRY, SYGVKD. V was clipped by 0 bases and J by 4 bases, with 7 bases between them.

There are a few counts of this clonotype. V gene TRBV12-3 or TRBV12-4 combines with J gene TRBJ1-2; D is unclear. V gave up 9 bases and J gave up 2 bases, with 16 bases separating them. The CDR3 is 14 residues long. As DNA, the CDR3 is TGTGCCAGTCTGGGAGGTTTTCGGAACTATGGCTACACCTTC. It specifies CASLGGFRNYGYTF.

V and J are TRBV9 and TRBJ2-3; TRBD1 might be the D (6 bases). V was trimmed by 1 base and J by 3 bases, leaving 9 bases between them. The CDR3 length is 14 residues. Germline V gives CDR1 SGDLS, CDR2 YYNGEE. The CDR3 loop is CASSVITGTDTQYF. The CDR3 DNA follows: TGTGCCAGCAGCGTAATAACAGGGACAGATACGCAGTATTTT.

This clonotype was found a few times. The chain couples TRBV20-1 to TRBJ1-2, with D unresolved. The V end lost 6 bases, the J end lost 5 bases, and 16 bases lay between the germline ends. The CDR3 is 13 residues long. The V gene's germline CDR1 is DFQATT and CDR2 SNEGSKA (reference sequence). The CDR3 DNA is TGCAGTGCCACCAACCTCCCCGGATATGGCTACACCTTC. Translated: CSATNLPGYGYTF.

The chain carries TRBV6-2 or TRBV6-3 and TRBJ2-4; the D gene could be TRBD1 or TRBD2 (5 bases each). TRBJ2-7 matches the DNA end more closely, so the J call is doubtful. This CDR3 has 15 amino acids. Germline-derived CDR1 and CDR2 are MNHEY and SVGEGT. As DNA, the CDR3 is TGTGCCAGCATCCCGGGGCCGAACCATTCCTACGAGCAGTACTTC. Translating gives CASIPGPNHSYEQYF.

This clonotype occurred a few times. The chain carries TRBV15 and TRBJ2-1; D is possibly TRBD2 (7 bases). Germline CDR1 and CDR2: LNHNV and YYDKDF (reference sequence). The CDR3 has 15 residues. V was pared by 1 base and J by 4 bases, with 11 bases between. Here the CDR3 reads CATSRGGGPYNEQFF. In nucleotides, the CDR3 is TGTGCCACCAGCAGAGGCGGGGGCCCTTACAATGAGCAGTTCTTC.

The rearrangement joins TRBV3-1 to TRBJ2-1, with D possibly TRBD2 on 6 matching bases. Trimming stripped 4 bases from V and 9 bases from J, with 16 bases between. Per the germline V gene, CDR1 is LGHDT and CDR2 is YNNKEL (reference sequence). The CDR3 length is 14 residues. CDR3 loop: CASSPRDFRGEQFF. In DNA, the CDR3 is TGTGCCAGCAGCCCTCGGGACTTTCGTGGTGAGCAGTTCTTC.

The chain uses TRBV3-1 and TRBJ2-5, with a weak D call TRBD2 (7 bases). The CDR3 has 17 residues. The V gene lost 0 bases and the J gene lost 5 bases, with 19 bases spanning the gap. The germline gives CDR1 LGHDT, CDR2 YNNKEL (reference sequence). Here the CDR3 DNA reads TGTGCCAGCAGCCAAGATTCGGGGCGGGGGCATCGGGAGACCCAGTACTTC. Translation: CASSQDSGRGHRETQYF.

This clonotype occurred once. Because the CDR3's place on the DNA is in doubt, the DNA is left out and the CDR3 is given as listed by TCRdb. This chain joins TRBV14 and TRBJ1-4; TRBD1, the table's D call, was not compared with the DNA. Per germline, CDR1 SGHDN and CDR2 FVKESK. The CDR3 is 15 amino acids in total, end residues counted. This CDR3 is CASSPFGRGTEKRFF.

This clonotype showed up just a few times. CDR3 protein: CASSLAMGLGEGEQYF. CDR3 coding DNA: TGCGCCAGCAGCTTGGCCATGGGACTAGGCGAAGGCGAGCAGTACTTC. This rearrangement joins TRBV5-1 to TRBJ2-5; 8 nucleotides match TRBD2. The DNA end is more similar to TRBJ2-7, so the J call may be wrong. CDR1 and CDR2 from the germline V gene are SGHRS and YFSETQ. The CDR3 length is 16 residues.

J is TRBJ1-5 and V is TRBV15, with 11 positions matching TRBD1. V gave up 2 bases and J gave up 5 bases; unmatched junction bases: 8. Germline assignment: CDR1 LNHNV and CDR2 YYDKDF (reference sequence). The CDR3 runs to 17 residues. This CDR3 is CATSRHGQGAGYQPQHF. The DNA of the CDR3 is TGTGCCACCAGCAGACACGGACAGGGGGCGGGTTATCAGCCCCAGCATTTT.

CDR3 loop: CASSLGAGLRTDTQYF. The CDR3 coding sequence is TGTGCCAGCAGCTTAGGGGCGGGTTTGAGGACAGATACGCAGTATTTT. This chain uses TRBV11-2 with TRBJ2-3, with a possible D match to TRBD2 (5 bases). Trimming removed 1 base at V and 3 bases at J, with 14 bases between. The CDR3 consists of 16 residues. Germline CDR1 SGHAT, CDR2 FQNNGV.

J is TRBJ1-4 and V is TRBV4-1, with D possibly matching TRBD1 (5 bases). The CDR3 consists of 17 residues. From germline, CDR1 is MGHRA and CDR2 YSYEKL. V lost 1 base to trimming and J lost 7 bases, with 19 bases between them. CDR3 in amino acids: CASSQVGTALAGEKLFF. The CDR3 DNA follows: TGCGCCAGCAGCCAAGTTGGGACGGCCCTGGCGGGTGAAAAACTGTTTTTT.

In this sample, this clonotype turned up a few times. The V gene is TRBV7-9, the J gene TRBJ2-1; D perhaps matches TRBD1 (6 bases). V was trimmed by 5 bases and J by 14 bases, leaving 16 bases between them. This CDR3 has 12 amino acids. Germline-derived CDR1 and CDR2 are SEHNR and FQNEAQ (reference sequence). The CDR3 loop is CASSQGTPRKFF. Here the CDR3 DNA reads TGTGCCAGCAGCCAGGGGACCCCAAGGAAGTTCTTC.

About this clonotype itself: The junction differs from germline at one of its ends, possibly a read error. V is TRBV29-1 and J is TRBJ2-7, with TRBD1 identical over 7 bases. CDR3 length: 13 residues. Germline loops: CDR1 SQVTM, CDR2 ANQGSEA. DNA for the CDR3: TGCTGCGTAACCGGGACAGTAACCCACGAGCAGTACTTC. This codes for CCVTGTVTHEQYF.

V gene TRBV5-1 combines with J gene TRBJ2-2; possible D gene TRBD2, 5 bases. Trimming shortened V by 1 base and J by 7 bases, and 8 bases separated the two germline ends. The CDR3 loop spans 13 amino acids. The V gene's germline CDR1 is SGHRS and CDR2 YFSETQ. The CDR3 reads CASSLRGIGELFF. CDR3 coding DNA: TGCGCCAGCAGCTTGCGAGGGATCGGGGAGCTGTTTTTT.

For the CDR3, the DNA is TGCGCCAGCAGCCAAGAACAGTTTGATACGCAGTATTTT. Translation gives CASSQEQFDTQYF. The rearrangement joins TRBV4-3 to TRBJ2-3; D gene uncertain. This CDR3 contains 13 residues. V lost 0 bases to trimming and J lost 6 bases, with 7 bases between them. The germline V gene encodes CDR1 LGHNA and CDR2 YSLEER.